This TCR beta chain was recovered during a study of sequential checkpoint blockade in melanoma. This sample's treatment: randomized to nivolumab then ipilimumab (arm A) or the reverse (arm B). This CDR3 region has 13 residues. In germline, CDR1 is LNHDA, CDR2 SQIVND (reference sequence). Trimming stripped 3 bases from V and 5 bases from J, with 11 bases between. Sequencing was performed with immunoSEQ multiplex PCR; in TCRdb, only in-frame clones are kept and a portion is missing. This table has about 40,000 clones, approximately 85% appearing once. In this sample, this clone is medium-sized (0.01 to 0.1%).

The sequence was collected from a human donor with melanoma. The sample consisted of CD8+ T cells sorted from blood (inferred from file names), taken from a patient given nivolumab and ipilimumab in sequence. The chain is built from TRBV19 and TRBJ2-7; the D is unclear. CDR3 loop: CASSMISEDEQYF. CDR3 coding DNA: TGTGCCAGTAGTATGATCAGCGAGGACGAGCAGTACTTC. Based on the CDR3 plus reference TRBV19 and TRBJ2-7, the full variable domain is DGGITQSPKYLFRKEGQNVTLSCEQNLNHDAMYWYRQDPGQGLRLIYYSQIVNDFQKGDIAEGYSVSREKKESFPLTVTSAQKNPTAFYLCASSMISEDEQYFGPGTRLTVT.